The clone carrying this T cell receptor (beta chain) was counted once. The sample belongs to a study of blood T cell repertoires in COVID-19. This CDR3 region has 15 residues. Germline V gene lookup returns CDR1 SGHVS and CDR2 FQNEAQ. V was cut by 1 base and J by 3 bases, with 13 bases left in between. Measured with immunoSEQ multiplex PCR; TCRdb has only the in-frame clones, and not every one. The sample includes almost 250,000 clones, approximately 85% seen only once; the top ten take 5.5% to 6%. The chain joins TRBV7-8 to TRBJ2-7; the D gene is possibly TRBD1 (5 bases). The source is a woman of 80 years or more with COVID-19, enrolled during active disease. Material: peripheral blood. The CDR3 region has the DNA TGTGCCAGCAGCTTAGGGCAGGGCGCGCGCTACGAGCAGTACTTC. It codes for CASSLGQGARYEQYF. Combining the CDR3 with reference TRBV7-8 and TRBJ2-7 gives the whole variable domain GAGVSQSPRYKVAKRGQDVALRCDPISGHVSLFWYQQALGQGPEFLTYFQNEAQLDKSGLPSDRFFAERPEGSVSTLKIQRTQQEDSAVYLCASSLGQGARYEQYFGPGTRLTVT.